This is a list of T cell receptor beta chains from one sample in a study of blood T cell repertoires in COVID-19. Some clones are missing from TCRdb's copy, which holds only in-frame ones; the method was immunoSEQ multiplex PCR. Of a few hundred thousand clones detected, 88% appear once; the ten largest clones hold approximately 0.97%. The source material was PBMCs or T cells enriched from blood (not recorded which). These receptors came from a woman aged 25 to 39 who had been exposed to COVID-19. Each CDR3 is given with its conserved first and last residue. Fields, in order: CDR3 DNA, CDR3 protein, V gene, clone size, D gene, J gene. The D gene is left open where the match is weak. Rows may omit the clone size; those that give it use once, few, many or a size class.

TGTGCCAGCAGCTTCACTAGCGGGAGAGGGGAGACCCAGTACTTC | CASSFTSGRGETQYF | TRBV7-3 | - | TRBD2 | TRBJ2-5
TGCGCCAGCAGCTTAAGCGGGAGGGGGTACAATGAGCAGTTCTTC | CASSLSGRGYNEQFF | TRBV5-1 | - | TRBD2 | TRBJ2-1
TGTGCCAGTCTCCTCCAGGGGGCTCATGGCTACACCTTC | CASLLQGAHGYTF | TRBV19 | - | TRBD1 | TRBJ1-2
TGTGCCAGCAGCGTAGAGAAGGGGGGGACTGAAGCTTTCTTT | CASSVEKGGTEAFF | TRBV9 | - | - | TRBJ1-1
TGTGCCAGCAGCCCAACAGTATCCAGAATGGCTGAAGCTTTCTTT | CASSPTVSRMAEAFF | TRBV9 | once | - | TRBJ1-1
TGCGCCAGCAGCCCAGGACAGGGGAGGCAAAAACTGTTTTTT | CASSPGQGRQKLFF | TRBV5-1 | - | TRBD1 | TRBJ1-4
TGTGCCAGCAGCTTAGGGACTAGCGGAAGCACAGATACGCAGTATTTT | CASSLGTSGSTDTQYF | TRBV7-8 | - | TRBD2 | TRBJ2-3
TGCGCCAGCAGCTTCAACGAGGGGGCTGGCTACACCTTC | CASSFNEGAGYTF | TRBV5-1 | once | TRBD1 | TRBJ1-2
TGTGCCAGCAGCTTAGGGCAGGGAGGGGGCTACGAGCAGTACTTC | CASSLGQGGGYEQYF | TRBV7-9 | - | - | TRBJ2-7
TGTGCCAGCAGTTATGGGCTAGCGGACAGCACAGATACGCAGTATTTT | CASSYGLADSTDTQYF | TRBV6-2/TRBV6-3 | - | TRBD2 | TRBJ2-3
TGTGCCACCAGCAGAAGCCGGGACATCTCGAACCAGCCCCAGCATTTT | CATSRSRDISNQPQHF | TRBV15 | - | - | TRBJ1-5
TGTGCCAGCAGCTTAGTCGGGCAGGGGTCTCGAGATACGCAGTATTTT | CASSLVGQGSRDTQYF | TRBV7-6 | - | - | TRBJ2-3
TGTGCCAGTAGTATAGGCCTGGAGGGAACCTATGAAGCTTTCTTT | CASSIGLEGTYEAFF | TRBV19 | once | - | TRBJ1-1
TGTGCCAGCAGCACTGCAGGGGGCTACGAGCAGTACTTC | CASSTAGGYEQYF | TRBV3-1/TRBV3-2 | - | TRBD1 | TRBJ2-7
TGTGCCAGCAGCATTACCCTCCAGGGGGCTTTCTTT | CASSITLQGAFF | TRBV28 | - | - | TRBJ1-1
TGCGCCAGCAGCCTTGGACAGGGTCAGGTCCTATCCTATGGCTACACCTTC | CASSLGQGQVLSYGYTF | TRBV10-2 | - | TRBD1 | TRBJ1-2
TGTGCCAGCAGCGGGACCCGAGCGGGAGGGCCGTTCACAGATACGCAGTATTTT | CASSGTRAGGPFTDTQYF | TRBV7-9 | - | TRBD2 | TRBJ2-3
TGTGCCAGCAGCCAACAGGGGACAGGGGTTGGGCAGCCCCAGCATTTT | CASSQQGTGVGQPQHF | TRBV3-1/TRBV3-2 | - | TRBD1 | TRBJ1-5
TGTGCCGTGGAGGACAGGGGAAGCAGTGAGCAGTTCTTC | CAVEDRGSSEQFF | TRBV6-5 | - | TRBD1 | TRBJ2-1
TGCGCCAGCAGCTTGCCCTCCGGCACTGAAGCTTTCTTT | CASSLPSGTEAFF | TRBV5-1 | - | - | TRBJ1-1
TGTGCCAGCAGTCGAGGACTAGCGGGAGTCTACGAGCAGTACTTC | CASSRGLAGVYEQYF | TRBV28 | - | TRBD2 | TRBJ2-7
TGTGCCAGCAGCCCCAGACGCCGGGACGAGCAGTACTTC | CASSPRRRDEQYF | TRBV13 | - | - | TRBJ2-7
TGTGCCAGCAGCTCCAACAGGGGGAGCACAGATACGCAGTATTTT | CASSSNRGSTDTQYF | TRBV7-3 | - | TRBD1 | TRBJ2-3
TGTGCCAGTAGTCCGGGACAGCTGATTAATTCACCCCTCCACTTT | CASSPGQLINSPLHF | TRBV19 | once | TRBD1 | TRBJ1-6
TGTGCCAGCAGCGTTGGGGCGGGGGGCGAGACAGATACGCAGTATTTT | CASSVGAGGETDTQYF | TRBV9 | few | TRBD2 | TRBJ2-3
TGTGCCAGCAGCCAATTCGCGTTCTCTGGAAACACCATATATTTT | CASSQFAFSGNTIYF | TRBV4-2 | many | - | TRBJ1-3
TGTGCCAGCTCACCACGGAGCGGGGAAGATCAGCCCCAGCATTTT | CASSPRSGEDQPQHF | TRBV18 | - | - | TRBJ1-5
TGTGCCAGTAGTCTGAACAGGGGGCGAGGCACAGATACGCAGTATTTT | CASSLNRGRGTDTQYF | TRBV19 | few | TRBD1 | TRBJ2-3
TGTGCCAGCAGCGTAGAGGCGGGAGGGAGGCCTGGGGCCAACGTCCTGACTTTC | CASSVEAGGRPGANVLTF | TRBV9 | - | TRBD2 | TRBJ2-6
TGTGCCAGCAGCAAGCTCGGCCAGGGTTTATGGACAGATACGCAGTATTTT | CASSKLGQGLWTDTQYF | TRBV21-1 | - | - | TRBJ2-3
TGTGCCAGCAGCTGGGGCGGGGGCTCCGGGGAGCTGTTTTTT | CASSWGGGSGELFF | TRBV27 | - | - | TRBJ2-2
TGTGCCAGCAGCTTAGCTGCCGTAGCGTACAATGAGCAGTTCTTC | CASSLAAVAYNEQFF | TRBV7-2 | - | - | TRBJ2-1
TGTGCCAGCAGTCTGTCGGGCGGGGGAAACACCATATATTTT | CASSLSGGGNTIYF | TRBV28 | once | - | TRBJ1-3
TGTGCCAGCAGCTTAACGACAGTATCCTACGAGCAGTACTTC | CASSLTTVSYEQYF | TRBV13 | once | - | TRBJ2-7
TGTGCCAGCAGTTACTCACAGGGTGTCACTGAAGCTTTCTTT | CASSYSQGVTEAFF | TRBV6-5 | - | - | TRBJ1-1
TGTGCCAGCAAGGGGACTAGCTCCTACAATGAGCAGTTCTTC | CASKGTSSYNEQFF | TRBV28 | - | TRBD2 | TRBJ2-1
TGTGCCAGCAGCCGATCGGACAGGGGGTTAGGGGCCAACGTCCTGACTTTC | CASSRSDRGLGANVLTF | TRBV7-3 | - | TRBD1 | TRBJ2-6
TGTGCCAGCAGTGCCTCCGACAGGATCAATCAGCCCCAGCATTTT | CASSASDRINQPQHF | TRBV25-1 | - | - | TRBJ1-5
TGTGCCAGCCGCAGGGATCCCTCTGGAAACACCATATATTTT | CASRRDPSGNTIYF | TRBV28 | - | - | TRBJ1-3
TGTGCCAGCAGCCACCCGGGTATTTGGGCTAATGAAAAACTGTTTTTT | CASSHPGIWANEKLFF | TRBV14 | - | - | TRBJ1-4
TGTGCCAGCAGCTTAGTTGGGACACCCGGGAGGGGAGAGACCCAGTACTTC | CASSLVGTPGRGETQYF | TRBV7-2 | - | TRBD2 | TRBJ2-5
TGTGCCAGCAGCTTGGGACTAGCGGGAGGTTCCGGGGAGCTGTTTTTT | CASSLGLAGGSGELFF | TRBV5-6 | - | TRBD2 | TRBJ2-2